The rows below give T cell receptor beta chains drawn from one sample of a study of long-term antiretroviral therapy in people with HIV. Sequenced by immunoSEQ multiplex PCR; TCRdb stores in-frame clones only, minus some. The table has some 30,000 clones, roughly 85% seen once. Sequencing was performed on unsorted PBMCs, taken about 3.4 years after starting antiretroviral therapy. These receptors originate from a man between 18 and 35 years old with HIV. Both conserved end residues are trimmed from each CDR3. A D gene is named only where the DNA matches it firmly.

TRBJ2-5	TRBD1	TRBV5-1	ASSLRQGRQETQY
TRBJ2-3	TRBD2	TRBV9	ASSVRSGRGGPDTQY
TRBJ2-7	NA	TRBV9	ASSPGRAYEQY
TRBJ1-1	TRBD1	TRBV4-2	ASSQLGQVEAF
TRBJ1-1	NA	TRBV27	ASRAGPTYTEAF
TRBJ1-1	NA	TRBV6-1	ASHRVWHTEAF
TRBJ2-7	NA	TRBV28	ASIYRVGGYEQY
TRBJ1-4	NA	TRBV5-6	ASSLAWVATNEKLF
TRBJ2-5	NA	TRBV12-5	ASGLVPDGITIATQY
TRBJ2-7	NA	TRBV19	ASREGPSFLYEQY
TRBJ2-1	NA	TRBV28	ASSLSSLGRGYNEQF